These 8 T cell receptor beta chains were all obtained from the same sample, sequenced in a study of shared clonotypes between healthy human individuals. Assay: immunoSEQ multiplex PCR; the TCRdb copy retains only in-frame clones and omits some. Of 640,000 or so clones listed, more than 70% were seen once; the top ten hold about 2%. The sample comprised memory CD4+ T cells sorted from blood. This sample's subset: CD45RA-negative fraction. The receptors were sampled from a woman aged 25 to 39 in good health.

This clone was seen only once. V usage is TRBV18 and J usage is TRBJ1-5, with TRBD1 identical over 9 bases. The CDR3 contains 15 residues. The germline CDR1 and CDR2 sequences are KGHSH and LQKENI. J gave up 6 bases and V 4 bases, and 7 bases lay outside the gene matches. The chain's CDR3 is CASSQGQGKVQPQHF. The CDR3 nucleotides read TGTGCCAGCTCACAGGGACAGGGTAAGGTTCAGCCCCAGCATTTT. The variable domain in full, with the rest retrieved from reference TRBV18 and TRBJ1-5, is NAGVMQNPRHLVRRRGQEARLRCSPMKGHSHVYWYRQLPEEGLKFMVYLQKENIIDESGMPKERFSAEFPKEGPSILRIQQVVRGDSAAYFCASSQGQGKVQPQHFGDGTRLSIL.

CDR3: CASSVGVSGRRDEQFF. The CDR3 region has the DNA TGTGCCAGCAGCGTAGGGGTTAGCGGGAGAAGGGATGAGCAGTTCTTC. The gene calls are TRBV9 and TRBJ2-1; 9 bases match TRBD2. Germline assignment: CDR1 SGDLS and CDR2 YYNGEE. The CDR3 is made up of 16 amino acids. J was trimmed by 8 bases and V by 0 bases; bases with no gene match: 9.

This clone was counted at least ten times. The rearrangement joins TRBV6-5 to TRBJ2-3; possible D gene TRBD1, 5 bases. This CDR3 is built from 14 residues. With 0 bases removed from V and 8 bases from J, the gap between germline ends came to 12 bases. Germline CDR1 is MNHEY and CDR2 is SVGAGI. In nucleotides, the CDR3 is TGTGCCAGCAGTTACTCCACAGGTCTCCGTACGCAGTATTTT. It is translated as CASSYSTGLRTQYF.

The genes are TRBV30 and TRBJ2-5; D possibly matches TRBD1 or TRBD2 (6 bases each). V shed 5 bases and J shed 2 bases, with 15 bases lying between them. The germline V gene has CDR1 GTSNPN and CDR2 SVGIG (reference sequence). The CDR3 totals 14 residues. This CDR3 is CAWGGLGQQETQYF. CDR3 bases: TGTGCCTGGGGGGGGTTAGGACAGCAAGAGACCCAGTACTTC. The full variable domain, rest sourced from reference TRBV30 and TRBJ2-5, is SQTIHQWPATLVQPVGSPLSLECTVEGTSNPNLYWYRQAAGRGLQLLFYSVGIGQISSEVPQNLSASRPQDRQFILSSKKLLLSDSGFYLCAWGGLGQQETQYFGPGTRLLVL.

The chain couples TRBV5-1 to TRBJ2-3; tentative D call: TRBD2 (6 bases). There are 18 residues in the CDR3. V lost 2 bases, J lost 0 bases, and 19 bases lay in between. From germline, CDR1 is SGHRS and CDR2 YFSETQ. The CDR3 DNA follows: TGCGCCAGCAGCTTCCGATCCGGCTGGGCGGGGAGCACAGATACGCAGTATTTT. It encodes CASSFRSGWAGSTDTQYF.

The CDR3 here is CASSHLAGDPTGELFF. The CDR3 nucleotides are TGTGCCAGCAGCCACCTAGCGGGAGACCCCACCGGGGAGCTGTTTTTT. This chain links TRBV4-2 with TRBJ2-2; TRBD2 matches at 10 bases. The CDR3 has 16 residues. The V gene's germline CDR1 is LGHNA and CDR2 YNFKEQ. V shed 3 bases, J shed 4 bases, and the junction held 5 bases outside the gene matches.

The chain joins TRBV21-1 to TRBJ2-2; whether TRBD1, the table's D call, matches the DNA was not checked. TRBV21-1 is a pseudogene locus. The CDR3 has 17 amino acids. The CDR3 coding sequence is TGTGCCAGCAGCAAAGAGACAGGGGGCATTGGCACCGGGGAGCTGTTTTTT. Protein: CASSKETGGIGTGELFF.

V usage is TRBV2 and J usage is TRBJ2-5; TRBD1 might be the D (7 bases). The germline V gene has CDR1 SNHLY and CDR2 FYNNEI. The CDR3 runs 11 residues. V was clipped by 11 bases and J by 1 base, with 8 bases between them. The DNA of the CDR3 is TGTGCCCAGGGGGGCCAAGAGACCCAGTACTTC. It encodes CAQGGQETQYF.